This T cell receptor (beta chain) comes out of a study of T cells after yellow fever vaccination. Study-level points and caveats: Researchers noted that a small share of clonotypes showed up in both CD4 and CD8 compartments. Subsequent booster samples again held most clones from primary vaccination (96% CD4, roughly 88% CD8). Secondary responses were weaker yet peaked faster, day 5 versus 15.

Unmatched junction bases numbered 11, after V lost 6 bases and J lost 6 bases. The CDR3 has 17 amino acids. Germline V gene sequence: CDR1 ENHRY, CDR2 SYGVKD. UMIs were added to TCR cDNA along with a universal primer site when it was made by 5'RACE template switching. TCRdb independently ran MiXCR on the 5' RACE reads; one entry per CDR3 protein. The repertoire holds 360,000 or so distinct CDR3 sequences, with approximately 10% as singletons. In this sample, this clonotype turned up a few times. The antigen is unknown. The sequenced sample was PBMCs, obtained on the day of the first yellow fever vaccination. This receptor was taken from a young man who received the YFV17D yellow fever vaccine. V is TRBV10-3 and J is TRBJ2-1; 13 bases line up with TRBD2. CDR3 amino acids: CAIRPTSGGASFNEQFF. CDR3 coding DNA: TGTGCCATCAGACCCACTAGCGGGGGGGCGTCTTTCAATGAGCAGTTCTTC.